The TCR beta chain under discussion was sequenced for a study of blood T cell repertoires in COVID-19. Clones were read by immunoSEQ multiplex PCR, and TCRdb kept only the in-frame ones, dropping some. This table holds 60,000 to 70,000 clones, about 91% found once. This CDR3 has 15 residues. Germline values: CDR1 LNHDA, CDR2 SQIVND (reference sequence). V was clipped by 6 bases and J by 7 bases; unmatched bases: 10. This chain uses TRBV19 with TRBJ2-2; 8 positions match TRBD2. This receptor was taken from a human donor with active COVID-19. The donor label of this sample is uncertain. Input material: peripheral blood. The CDR3: CASRPRTSGGGELFF. CDR3 coding DNA: TGTGCCAGTAGGCCCCGTACTAGCGGAGGCGGGGAGCTGTTTTTT.